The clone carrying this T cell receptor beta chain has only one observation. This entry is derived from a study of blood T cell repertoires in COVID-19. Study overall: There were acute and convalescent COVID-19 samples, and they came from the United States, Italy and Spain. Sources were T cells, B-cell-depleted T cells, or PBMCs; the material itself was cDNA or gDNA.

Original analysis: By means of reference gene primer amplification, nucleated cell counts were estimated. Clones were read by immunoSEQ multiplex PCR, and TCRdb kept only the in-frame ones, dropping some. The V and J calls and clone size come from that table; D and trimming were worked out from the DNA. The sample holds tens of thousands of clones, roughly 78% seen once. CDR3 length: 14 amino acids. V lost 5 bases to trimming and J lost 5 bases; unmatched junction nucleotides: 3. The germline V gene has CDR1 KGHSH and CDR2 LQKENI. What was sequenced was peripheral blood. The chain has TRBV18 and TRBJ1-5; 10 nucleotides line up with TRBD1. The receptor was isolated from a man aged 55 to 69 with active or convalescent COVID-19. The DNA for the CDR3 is TGTGCCAGCTCAGCAGGACAGGGGGATCAGCCCCAGCATTTT. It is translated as CASSAGQGDQPQHF.